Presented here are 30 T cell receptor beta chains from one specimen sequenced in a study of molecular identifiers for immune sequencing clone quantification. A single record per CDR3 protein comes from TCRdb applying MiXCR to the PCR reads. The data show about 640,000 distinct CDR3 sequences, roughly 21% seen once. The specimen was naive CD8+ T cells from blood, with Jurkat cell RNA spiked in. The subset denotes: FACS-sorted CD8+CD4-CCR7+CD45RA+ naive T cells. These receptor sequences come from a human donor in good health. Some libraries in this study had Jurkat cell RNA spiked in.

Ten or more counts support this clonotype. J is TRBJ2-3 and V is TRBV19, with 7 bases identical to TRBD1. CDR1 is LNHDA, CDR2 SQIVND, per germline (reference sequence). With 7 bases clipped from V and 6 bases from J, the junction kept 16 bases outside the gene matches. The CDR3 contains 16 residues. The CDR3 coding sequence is TGTGCCAGTACCCCAACGGGACAGAACCCCTACGATACGCAGTATTTT. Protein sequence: CASTPTGQNPYDTQYF.

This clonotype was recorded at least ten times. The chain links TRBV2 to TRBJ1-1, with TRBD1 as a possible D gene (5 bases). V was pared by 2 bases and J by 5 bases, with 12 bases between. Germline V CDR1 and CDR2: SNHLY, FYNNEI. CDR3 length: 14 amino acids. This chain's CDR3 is CASSETGLGTEAFF. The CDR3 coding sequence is TGTGCCAGCAGTGAAACGGGACTGGGGACTGAAGCTTTCTTT.

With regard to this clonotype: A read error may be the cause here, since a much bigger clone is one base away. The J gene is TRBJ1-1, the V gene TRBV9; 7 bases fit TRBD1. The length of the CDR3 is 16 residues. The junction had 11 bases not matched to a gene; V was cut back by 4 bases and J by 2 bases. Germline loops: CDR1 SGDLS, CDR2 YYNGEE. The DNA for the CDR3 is TGTGCCAGCAGCTTCTTGTCCGACAGGGTTAACACTGAAGCTTTCTTT. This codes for CASSFLSDRVNTEAFF.

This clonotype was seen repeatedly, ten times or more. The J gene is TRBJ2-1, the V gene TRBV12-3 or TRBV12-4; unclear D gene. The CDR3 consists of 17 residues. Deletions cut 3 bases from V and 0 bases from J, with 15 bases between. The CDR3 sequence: CASSFELAERSYNEQFF. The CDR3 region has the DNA TGTGCCAGCAGTTTCGAATTGGCGGAACGCTCCTACAATGAGCAGTTCTTC.

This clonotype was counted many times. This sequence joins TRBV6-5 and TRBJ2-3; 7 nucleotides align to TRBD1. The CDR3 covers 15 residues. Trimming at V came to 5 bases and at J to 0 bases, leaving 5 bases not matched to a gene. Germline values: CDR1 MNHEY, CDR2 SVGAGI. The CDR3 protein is CASSKTGYSTDTQYF. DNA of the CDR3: TGTGCCAGCAGTAAGACAGGGTATAGCACAGATACGCAGTATTTT.

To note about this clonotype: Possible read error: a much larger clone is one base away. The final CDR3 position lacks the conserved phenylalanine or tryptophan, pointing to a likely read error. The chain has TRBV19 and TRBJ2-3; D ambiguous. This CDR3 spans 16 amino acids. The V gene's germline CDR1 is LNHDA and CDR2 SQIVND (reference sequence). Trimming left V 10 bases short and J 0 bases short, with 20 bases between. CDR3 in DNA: TGTGCCACGAGACCTTTTGATGGGCCCAGCACAGATACGCAGTATCTT. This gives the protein CATRPFDGPSTDTQYL.

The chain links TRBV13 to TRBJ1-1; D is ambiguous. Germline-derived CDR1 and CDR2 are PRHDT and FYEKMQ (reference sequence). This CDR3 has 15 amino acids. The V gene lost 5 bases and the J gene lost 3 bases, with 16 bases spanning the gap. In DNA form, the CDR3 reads TGTGCCAGCAGCCAACGCCTCGGAGCAGACACTGAAGCTTTCTTT. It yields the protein CASSQRLGADTEAFF.

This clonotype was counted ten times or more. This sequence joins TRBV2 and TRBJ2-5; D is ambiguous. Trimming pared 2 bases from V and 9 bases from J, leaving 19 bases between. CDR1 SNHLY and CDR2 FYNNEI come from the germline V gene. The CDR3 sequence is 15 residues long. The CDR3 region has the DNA TGTGCCAGCAGTGAAAGTGCTACTAAGGTGCTGGCCCAGTACTTC. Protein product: CASSESATKVLAQYF. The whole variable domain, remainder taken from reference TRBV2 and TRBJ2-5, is EPEVTQTPSHQVTQMGQEVILRCVPISNHLYFYWYRQILGQKVEFLVSFYNNEISEKSEIFDDQFSVERPDGSNFTLKIRSTKLEDSAMYFCASSESATKVLAQYFGPGTRLLVL.

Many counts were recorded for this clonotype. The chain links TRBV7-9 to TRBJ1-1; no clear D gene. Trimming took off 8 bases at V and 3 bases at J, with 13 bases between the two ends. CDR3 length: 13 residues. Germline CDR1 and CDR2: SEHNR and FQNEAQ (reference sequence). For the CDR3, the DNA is TGTGCCAGCGTGGTCTGGGATGACACTGAAGCTTTCTTT. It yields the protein CASVVWDDTEAFF.

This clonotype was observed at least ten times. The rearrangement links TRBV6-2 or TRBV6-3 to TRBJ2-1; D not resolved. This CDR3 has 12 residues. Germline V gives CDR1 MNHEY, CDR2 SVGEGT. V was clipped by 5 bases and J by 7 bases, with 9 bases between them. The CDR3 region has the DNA TGTGCCAGCAGTGCGGACGGGAATGAGCAGTTCTTC. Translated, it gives CASSADGNEQFF.

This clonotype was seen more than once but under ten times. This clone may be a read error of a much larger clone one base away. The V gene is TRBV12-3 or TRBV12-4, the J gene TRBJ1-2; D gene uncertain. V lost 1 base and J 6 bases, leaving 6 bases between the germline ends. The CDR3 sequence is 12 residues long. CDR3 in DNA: TGTGCCAGCAGTTTAGAGCAACATGGCTACACCTTC. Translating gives CASSLEQHGYTF.

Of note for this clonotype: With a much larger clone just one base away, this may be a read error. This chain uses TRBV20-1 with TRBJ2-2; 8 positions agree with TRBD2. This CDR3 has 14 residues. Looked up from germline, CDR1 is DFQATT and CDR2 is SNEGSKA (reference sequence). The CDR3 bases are TGCAGTGCTCTCGACGGGGGGGACACCGAGGAGCTGTTTTTT. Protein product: CSALDGGDTEELFF.

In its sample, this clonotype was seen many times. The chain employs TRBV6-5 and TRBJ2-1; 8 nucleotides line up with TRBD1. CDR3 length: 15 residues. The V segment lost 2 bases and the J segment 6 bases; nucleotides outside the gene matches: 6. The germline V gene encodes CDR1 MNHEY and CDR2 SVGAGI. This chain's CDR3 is CASSYQGQGPNEQFF. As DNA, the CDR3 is TGTGCCAGCAGTTACCAAGGACAGGGACCCAATGAGCAGTTCTTC.

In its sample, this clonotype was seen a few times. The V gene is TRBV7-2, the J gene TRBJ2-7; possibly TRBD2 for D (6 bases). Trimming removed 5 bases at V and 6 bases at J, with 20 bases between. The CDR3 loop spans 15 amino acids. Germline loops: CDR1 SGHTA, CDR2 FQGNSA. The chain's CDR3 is CASSDQGAAGPEQYF. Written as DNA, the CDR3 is TGTGCCAGCAGCGACCAAGGGGCCGCGGGGCCCGAGCAGTACTTC.

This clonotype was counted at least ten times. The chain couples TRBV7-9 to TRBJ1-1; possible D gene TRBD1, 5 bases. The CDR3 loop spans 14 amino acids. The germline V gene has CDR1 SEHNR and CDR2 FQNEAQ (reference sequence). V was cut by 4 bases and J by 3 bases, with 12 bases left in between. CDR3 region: CASSWGESDTEAFF. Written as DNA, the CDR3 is TGTGCCAGCAGCTGGGGGGAGAGTGACACTGAAGCTTTCTTT. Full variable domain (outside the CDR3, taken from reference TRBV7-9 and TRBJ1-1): DTGVSQNPRHKITKRGQNVTFRCDPISEHNRLYWYRQTLGQGPEFLTYFQNEAQLEKSRLLSDRFSAERPKGSFSTLEIQRTEQGDSAMYLCASSWGESDTEAFFGQGTRLTVV.

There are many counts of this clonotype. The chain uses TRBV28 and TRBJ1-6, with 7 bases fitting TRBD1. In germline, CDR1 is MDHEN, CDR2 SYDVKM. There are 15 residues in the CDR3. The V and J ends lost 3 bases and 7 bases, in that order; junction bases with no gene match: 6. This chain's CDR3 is CASSFDRVLNSPLHF. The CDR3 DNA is TGTGCCAGCAGTTTCGACAGGGTTTTAAATTCACCCCTCCACTTT. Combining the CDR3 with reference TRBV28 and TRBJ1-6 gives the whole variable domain DVKVTQSSRYLVKRTGEKVFLECVQDMDHENMFWYRQDPGLGLRLIYFSYDVKMKEKGDIPEGYSVSREKKERFSLILESASTNQTSMYLCASSFDRVLNSPLHFGNGTRLTVT.

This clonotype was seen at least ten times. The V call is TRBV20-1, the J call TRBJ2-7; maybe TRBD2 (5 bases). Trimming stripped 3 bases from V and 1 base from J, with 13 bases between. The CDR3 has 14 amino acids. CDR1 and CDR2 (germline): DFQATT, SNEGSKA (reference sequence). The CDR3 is CSASAEGTSYEQYF. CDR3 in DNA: TGCAGTGCTAGTGCTGAGGGTACGTCCTACGAGCAGTACTTC.

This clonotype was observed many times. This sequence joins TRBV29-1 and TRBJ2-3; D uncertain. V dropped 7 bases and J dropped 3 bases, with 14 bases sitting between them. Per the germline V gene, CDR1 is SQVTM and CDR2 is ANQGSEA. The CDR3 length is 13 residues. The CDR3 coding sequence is TGCAGCGGTACCCCTGTGAGGACAGATACGCAGTATTTT. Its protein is CSGTPVRTDTQYF.

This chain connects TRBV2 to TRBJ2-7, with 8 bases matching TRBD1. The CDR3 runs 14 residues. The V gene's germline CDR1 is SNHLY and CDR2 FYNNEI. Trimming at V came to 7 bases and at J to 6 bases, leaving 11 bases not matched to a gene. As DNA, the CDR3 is TGTGCCAGCACCCCAGGGGGCAGGTACTTCGAGCAGTACTTC. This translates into CASTPGGRYFEQYF.

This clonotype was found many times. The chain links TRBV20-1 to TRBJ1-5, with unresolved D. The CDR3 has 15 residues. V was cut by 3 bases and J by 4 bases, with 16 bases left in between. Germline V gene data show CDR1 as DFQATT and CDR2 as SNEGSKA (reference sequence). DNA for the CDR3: TGCAGTGCTAGTGGTCCGGAAGCCCCTAATCAGCCCCAGCATTTT. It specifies CSASGPEAPNQPQHF.

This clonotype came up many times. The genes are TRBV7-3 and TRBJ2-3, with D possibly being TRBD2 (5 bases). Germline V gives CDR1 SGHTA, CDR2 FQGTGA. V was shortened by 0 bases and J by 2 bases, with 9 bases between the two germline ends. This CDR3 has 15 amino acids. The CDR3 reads CASSLTLAFTDTQYF. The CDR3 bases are TGTGCCAGCAGCTTAACGCTAGCATTCACAGATACGCAGTATTTT.

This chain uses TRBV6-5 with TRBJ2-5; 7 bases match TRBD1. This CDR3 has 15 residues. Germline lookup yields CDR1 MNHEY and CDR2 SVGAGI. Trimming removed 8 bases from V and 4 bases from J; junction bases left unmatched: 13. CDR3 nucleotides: TGTGCCAGCGGTGGTCCGGGGACAGTAGGAGAGACCCAGTACTTC. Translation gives CASGGPGTVGETQYF.

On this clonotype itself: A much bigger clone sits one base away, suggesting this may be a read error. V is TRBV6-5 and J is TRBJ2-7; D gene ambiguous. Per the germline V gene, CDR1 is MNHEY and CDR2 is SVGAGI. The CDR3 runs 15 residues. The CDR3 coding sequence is TGTGACAGCAGTTATGCCCTGGGAAGGGAATACGAGCAGTACTTC. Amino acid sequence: CDSSYALGREYEQYF.

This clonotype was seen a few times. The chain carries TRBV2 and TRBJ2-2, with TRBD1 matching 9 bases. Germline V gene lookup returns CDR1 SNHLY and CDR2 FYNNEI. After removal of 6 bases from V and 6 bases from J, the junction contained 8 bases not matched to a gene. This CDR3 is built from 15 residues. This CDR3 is CASRGDRDRAGELFF. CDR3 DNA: TGTGCCAGCAGGGGGGACCGGGACAGGGCCGGGGAGCTGTTTTTT.

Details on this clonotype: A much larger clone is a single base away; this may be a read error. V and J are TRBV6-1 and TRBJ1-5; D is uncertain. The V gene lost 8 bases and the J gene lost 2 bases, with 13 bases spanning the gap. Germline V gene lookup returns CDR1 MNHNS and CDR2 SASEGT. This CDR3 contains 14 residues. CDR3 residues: CASSDDMRNQPQHF. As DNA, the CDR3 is TGTGCCAGCTCTGACGACATGCGCAATCAGCCCCAGCATTTT.

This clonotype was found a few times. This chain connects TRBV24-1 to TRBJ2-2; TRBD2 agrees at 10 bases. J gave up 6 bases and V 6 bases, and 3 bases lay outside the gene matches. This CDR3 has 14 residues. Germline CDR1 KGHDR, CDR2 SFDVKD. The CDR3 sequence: CATSPSGSAGELFF. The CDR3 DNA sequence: TGTGCCACCAGTCCTAGCGGGAGTGCCGGGGAGCTGTTTTTT.

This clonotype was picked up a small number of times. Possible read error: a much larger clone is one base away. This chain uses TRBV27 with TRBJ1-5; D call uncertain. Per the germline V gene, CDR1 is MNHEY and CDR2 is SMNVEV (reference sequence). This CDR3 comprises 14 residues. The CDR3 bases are TGTGCCAGCTCCCCCCTCGGGAGCAATCAGCTCCAGCATTTT. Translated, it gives CASSPLGSNQLQHF.

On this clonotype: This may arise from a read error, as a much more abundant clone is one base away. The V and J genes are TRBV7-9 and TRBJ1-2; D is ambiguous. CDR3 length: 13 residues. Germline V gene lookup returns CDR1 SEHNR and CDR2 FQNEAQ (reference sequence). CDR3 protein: CASSLEQPYGCTF. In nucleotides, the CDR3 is TGTGCCAGCAGCTTAGAACAGCCCTATGGCTGCACCTTC. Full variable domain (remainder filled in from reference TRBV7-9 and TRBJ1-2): DTGVSQNPRHKITKRGQNVTFRCDPISEHNRLYWYRQTLGQGPEFLTYFQNEAQLEKSRLLSDRFSAERPKGSFSTLEIQRTEQGDSAMYLCASSLEQPYGCTFGSGTRLTVV.

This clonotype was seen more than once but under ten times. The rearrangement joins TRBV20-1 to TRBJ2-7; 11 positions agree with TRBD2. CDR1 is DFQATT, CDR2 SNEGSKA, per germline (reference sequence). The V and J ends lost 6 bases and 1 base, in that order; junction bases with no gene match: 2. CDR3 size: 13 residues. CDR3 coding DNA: TGCAGTGCCCTAGCGGGGGGTTCCTACGAGCAGTACTTC. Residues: CSALAGGSYEQYF.

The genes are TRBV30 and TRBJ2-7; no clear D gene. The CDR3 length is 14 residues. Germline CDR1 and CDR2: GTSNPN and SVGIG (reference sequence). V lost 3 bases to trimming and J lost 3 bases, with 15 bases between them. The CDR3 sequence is CAWSVDLLGYEQYF. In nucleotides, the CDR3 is TGTGCCTGGAGCGTCGATCTCTTAGGCTACGAGCAGTACTTC.